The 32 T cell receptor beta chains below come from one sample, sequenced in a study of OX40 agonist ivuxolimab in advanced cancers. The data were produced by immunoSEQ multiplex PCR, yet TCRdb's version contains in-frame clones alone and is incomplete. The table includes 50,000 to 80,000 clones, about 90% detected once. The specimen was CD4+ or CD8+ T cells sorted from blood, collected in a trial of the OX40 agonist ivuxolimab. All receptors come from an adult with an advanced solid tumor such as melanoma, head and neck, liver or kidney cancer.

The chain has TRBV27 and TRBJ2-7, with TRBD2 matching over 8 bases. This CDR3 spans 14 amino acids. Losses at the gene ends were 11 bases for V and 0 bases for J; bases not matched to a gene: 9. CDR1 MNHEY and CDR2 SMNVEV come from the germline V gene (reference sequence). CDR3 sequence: CASQERGHSYEQYF. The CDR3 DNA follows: TGTGCCTCTCAAGAGCGGGGGCACTCCTACGAGCAGTACTTC.

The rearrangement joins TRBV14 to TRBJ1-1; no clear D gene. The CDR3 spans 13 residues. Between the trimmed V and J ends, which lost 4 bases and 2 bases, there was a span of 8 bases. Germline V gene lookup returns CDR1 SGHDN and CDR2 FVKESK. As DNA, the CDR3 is TGTGCCAGCAGCCCAACATCTAACACTGAAGCTTTCTTT. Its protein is CASSPTSNTEAFF.

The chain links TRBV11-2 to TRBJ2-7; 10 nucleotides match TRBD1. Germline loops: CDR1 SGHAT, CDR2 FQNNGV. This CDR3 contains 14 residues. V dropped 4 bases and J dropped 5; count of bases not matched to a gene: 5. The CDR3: CASSYVGTGDEQYF. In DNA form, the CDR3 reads TGTGCCAGCAGCTACGTGGGGACAGGGGACGAGCAGTACTTC. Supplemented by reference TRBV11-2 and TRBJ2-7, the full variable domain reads EAGVAQSPRYKIIEKRQSVAFWCNPISGHATLYWYQQILGQGPKLLIQFQNNGVVDDSQLPKDRFSAERLKGVDSTLKIQPAKLEDSAVYLCASSYVGTGDEQYFGPGTRLTVT.

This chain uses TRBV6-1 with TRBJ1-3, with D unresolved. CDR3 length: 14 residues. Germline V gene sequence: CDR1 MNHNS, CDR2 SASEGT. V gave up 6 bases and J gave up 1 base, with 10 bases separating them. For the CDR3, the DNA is TGTGCCAGCAGCGGAGGCGGATCTGGAAACACCATATATTTT. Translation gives CASSGGGSGNTIYF.

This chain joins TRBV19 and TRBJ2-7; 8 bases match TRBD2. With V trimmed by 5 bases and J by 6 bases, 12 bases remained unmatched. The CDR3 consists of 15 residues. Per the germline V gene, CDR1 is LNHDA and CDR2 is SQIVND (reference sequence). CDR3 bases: TGTGCCAGTAGTGTATTAGACCAGCGGGAGAGCGAGCAGTACTTC. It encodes CASSVLDQRESEQYF.

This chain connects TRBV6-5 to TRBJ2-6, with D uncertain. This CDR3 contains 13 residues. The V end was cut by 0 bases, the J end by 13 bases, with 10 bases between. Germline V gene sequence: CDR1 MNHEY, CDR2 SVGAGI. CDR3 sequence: CASSYSWPTVLTF. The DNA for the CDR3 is TGTGCCAGCAGTTACTCCTGGCCTACAGTCCTGACTTTC.

The CDR3 reads CASSPRLAGGPWEQFF. As DNA, the CDR3 is TGTGCCAGCAGTCCCCGACTAGCGGGAGGGCCTTGGGAGCAGTTCTTC. This sequence joins TRBV27 and TRBJ2-1; TRBD2 matches 14 bases. This CDR3 is built from 16 residues. V trimming: 5 bases; J trimming: 10 bases; junction bases outside the gene matches: 10. Germline values: CDR1 MNHEY, CDR2 SMNVEV (reference sequence).

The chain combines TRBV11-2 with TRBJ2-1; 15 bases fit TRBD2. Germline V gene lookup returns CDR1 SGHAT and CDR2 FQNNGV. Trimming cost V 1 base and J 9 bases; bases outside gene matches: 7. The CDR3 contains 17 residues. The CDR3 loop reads CASSLGGLAGGAAEQFF. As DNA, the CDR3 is TGTGCCAGCAGCTTAGGGGGACTAGCGGGAGGTGCTGCTGAGCAGTTCTTC.

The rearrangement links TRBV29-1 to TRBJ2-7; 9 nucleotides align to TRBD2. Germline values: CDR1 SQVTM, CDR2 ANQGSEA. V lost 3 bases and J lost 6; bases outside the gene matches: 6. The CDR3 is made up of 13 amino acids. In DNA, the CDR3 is TGCAGCGTTGAGGCAGCGGGAGGAATCGAGCAGTACTTC. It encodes CSVEAAGGIEQYF.

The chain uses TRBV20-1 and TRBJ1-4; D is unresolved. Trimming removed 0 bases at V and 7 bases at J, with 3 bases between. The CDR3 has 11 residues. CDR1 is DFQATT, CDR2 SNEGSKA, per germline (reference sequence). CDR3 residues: CSAREGEKLFF. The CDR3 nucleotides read TGCAGTGCTAGAGAGGGTGAAAAACTGTTTTTT.

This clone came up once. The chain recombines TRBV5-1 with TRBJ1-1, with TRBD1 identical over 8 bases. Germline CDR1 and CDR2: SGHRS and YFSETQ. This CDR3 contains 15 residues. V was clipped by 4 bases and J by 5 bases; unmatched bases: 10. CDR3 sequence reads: CASSPDAGGLTEAFF. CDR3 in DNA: TGCGCCAGCAGCCCCGATGCAGGGGGCTTGACTGAAGCTTTCTTT.

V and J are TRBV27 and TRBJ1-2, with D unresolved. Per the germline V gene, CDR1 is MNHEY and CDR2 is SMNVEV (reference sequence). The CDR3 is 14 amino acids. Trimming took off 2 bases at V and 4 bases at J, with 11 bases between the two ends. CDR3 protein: CASSLHPGSYGYTF. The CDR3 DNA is TGTGCCAGCAGTTTACACCCGGGAAGCTATGGCTACACCTTC.

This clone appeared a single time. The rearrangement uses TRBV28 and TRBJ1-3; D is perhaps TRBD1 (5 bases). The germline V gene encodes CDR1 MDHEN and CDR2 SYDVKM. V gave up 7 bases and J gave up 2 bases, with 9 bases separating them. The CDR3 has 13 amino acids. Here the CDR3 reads CASTGGTGNTIYF. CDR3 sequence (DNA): TGTGCCAGCACTGGGGGAACTGGAAACACCATATATTTT.

The CDR3 region has the DNA TGTGCCAGCAGTTACTCGGGGGGCTCGAGTGAAGCTTTCTTT. This translates into CASSYSGGSSEAFF. This chain connects TRBV6-6 to TRBJ1-1, with D tentatively TRBD1 (6 bases). V lost 0 bases, J lost 7 bases, and 12 bases lay in between. The CDR3 runs 14 residues. CDR1 and CDR2 from the germline V gene are MNHNY and SVGAGI (reference sequence).

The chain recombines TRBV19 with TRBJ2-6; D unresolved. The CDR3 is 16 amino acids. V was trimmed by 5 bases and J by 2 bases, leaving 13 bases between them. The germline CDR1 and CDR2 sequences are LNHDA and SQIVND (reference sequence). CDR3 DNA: TGTGCCAGTAGTCGGTACACCCCCACTGGGGCCAACGTCCTGACTTTC. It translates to CASSRYTPTGANVLTF. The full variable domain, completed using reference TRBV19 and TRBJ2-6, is DGGITQSPKYLFRKEGQNVTLSCEQNLNHDAMYWYRQDPGQGLRLIYYSQIVNDFQKGDIAEGYSVSREKKESFPLTVTSAQKNPTAFYLCASSRYTPTGANVLTFGAGSRLTVL.

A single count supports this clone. The CDR3 loop is CASSLVGGGETQYF. The DNA for the CDR3 is TGTGCCAGCAGCTTAGTCGGAGGGGGAGAGACCCAGTACTTC. The chain uses TRBV7-3 and TRBJ2-5; D is perhaps TRBD1 or TRBD2 (6 bases each). Trimming shortened V by 2 bases and J by 4 bases, and 11 bases separated the two germline ends. The germline gives CDR1 SGHTA, CDR2 FQGTGA. The length of the CDR3 is 14 residues.

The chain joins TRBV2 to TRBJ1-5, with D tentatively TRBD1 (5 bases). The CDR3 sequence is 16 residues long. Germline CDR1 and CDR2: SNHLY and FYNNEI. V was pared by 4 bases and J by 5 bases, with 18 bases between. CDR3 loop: CASSGPGLWGDQPQHF. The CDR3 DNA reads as TGTGCCAGCAGTGGGCCGGGGCTTTGGGGGGATCAGCCCCAGCATTTT.

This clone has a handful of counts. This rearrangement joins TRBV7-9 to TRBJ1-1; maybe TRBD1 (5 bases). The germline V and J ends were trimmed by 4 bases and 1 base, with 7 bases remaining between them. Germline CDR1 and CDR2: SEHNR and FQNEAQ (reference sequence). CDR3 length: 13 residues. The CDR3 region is CASSSQGNTEAFF. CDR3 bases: TGTGCCAGCAGCTCTCAGGGGAACACTGAAGCTTTCTTT.

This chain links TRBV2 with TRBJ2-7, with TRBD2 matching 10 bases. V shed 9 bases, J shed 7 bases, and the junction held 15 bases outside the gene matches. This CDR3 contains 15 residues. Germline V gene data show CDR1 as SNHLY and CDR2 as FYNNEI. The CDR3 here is CARGVLSGRALEQYF. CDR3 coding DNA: TGTGCCAGGGGAGTTCTGAGCGGGAGGGCCCTAGAGCAGTACTTC.

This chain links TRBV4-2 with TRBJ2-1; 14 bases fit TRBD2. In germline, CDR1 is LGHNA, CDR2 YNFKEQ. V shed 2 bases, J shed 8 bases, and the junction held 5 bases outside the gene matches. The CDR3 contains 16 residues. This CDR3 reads CASSQTPGLAGDEQFF. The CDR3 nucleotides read TGTGCCAGCAGCCAAACCCCGGGACTAGCGGGGGATGAGCAGTTCTTC.

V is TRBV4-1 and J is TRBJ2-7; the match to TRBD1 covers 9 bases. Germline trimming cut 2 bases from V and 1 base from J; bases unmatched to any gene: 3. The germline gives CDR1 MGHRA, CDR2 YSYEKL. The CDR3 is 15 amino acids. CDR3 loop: CASSQSGTGSYEQYF. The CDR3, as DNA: TGCGCCAGCAGCCAATCCGGGACAGGGTCCTACGAGCAGTACTTC.

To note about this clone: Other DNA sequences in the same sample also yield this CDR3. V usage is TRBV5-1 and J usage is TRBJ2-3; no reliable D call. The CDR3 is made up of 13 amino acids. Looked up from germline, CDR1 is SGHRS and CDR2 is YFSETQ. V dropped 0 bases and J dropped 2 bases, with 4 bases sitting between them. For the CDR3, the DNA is TGCGCCAGCAGCTTGGTGGACACAGATACGCAGTATTTT. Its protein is CASSLVDTDTQYF.

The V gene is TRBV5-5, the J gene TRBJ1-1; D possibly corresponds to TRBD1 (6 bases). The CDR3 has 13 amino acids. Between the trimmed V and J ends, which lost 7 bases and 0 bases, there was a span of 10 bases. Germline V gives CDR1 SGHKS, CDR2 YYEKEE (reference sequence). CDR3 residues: CASGDRLNTEAFF. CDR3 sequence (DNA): TGTGCCAGCGGAGACAGGCTGAACACTGAAGCTTTCTTT. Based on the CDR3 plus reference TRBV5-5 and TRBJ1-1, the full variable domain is DAGVTQSPTHLIKTRGQQVTLRCSPISGHKSVSWYQQVLGQGPQFIFQYYEKEERGRGNFPDRFSARQFPNYSSELNVNALLLGDSALYLCASGDRLNTEAFFGQGTRLTVV.

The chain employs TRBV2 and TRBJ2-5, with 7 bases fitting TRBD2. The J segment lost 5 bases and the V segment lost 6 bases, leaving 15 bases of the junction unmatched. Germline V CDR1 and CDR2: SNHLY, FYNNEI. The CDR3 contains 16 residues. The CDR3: CASRRIPGLGGETQYF. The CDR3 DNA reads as TGTGCCAGCAGGCGCATCCCGGGACTGGGGGGGGAGACCCAGTACTTC.

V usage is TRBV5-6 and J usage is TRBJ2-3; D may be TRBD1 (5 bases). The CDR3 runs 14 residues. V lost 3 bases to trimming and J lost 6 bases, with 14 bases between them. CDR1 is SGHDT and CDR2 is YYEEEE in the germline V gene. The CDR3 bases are TGTGCCAGCAGCTCCGTAGCTGGGGCCGATACGCAGTATTTT. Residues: CASSSVAGADTQYF. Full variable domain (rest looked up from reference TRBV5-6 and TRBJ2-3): DAGVTQSPTHLIKTRGQQVTLRCSPKSGHDTVSWYQQALGQGPQFIFQYYEEEERQRGNFPDRFSGHQFPNYSSELNVNALLLGDSALYLCASSSVAGADTQYFGPGTRLTVL.

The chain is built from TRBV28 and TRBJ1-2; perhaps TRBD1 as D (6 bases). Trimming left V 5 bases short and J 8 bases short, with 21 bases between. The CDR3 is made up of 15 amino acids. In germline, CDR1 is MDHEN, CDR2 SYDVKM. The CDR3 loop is CASSTLDRNYGGYTF. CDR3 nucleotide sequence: TGTGCCAGCAGTACCCTAGACAGGAACTATGGCGGCTACACCTTC.

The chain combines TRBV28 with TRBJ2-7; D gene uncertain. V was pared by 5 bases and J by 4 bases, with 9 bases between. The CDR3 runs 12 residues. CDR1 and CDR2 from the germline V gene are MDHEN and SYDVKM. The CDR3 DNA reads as TGTGCCAGCAGTGTAACCGAGTACGAGCAGTACTTC. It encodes CASSVTEYEQYF. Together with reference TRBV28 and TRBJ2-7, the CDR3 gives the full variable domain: DVKVTQSSRYLVKRTGEKVFLECVQDMDHENMFWYRQDPGLGLRLIYFSYDVKMKEKGDIPEGYSVSREKKERFSLILESASTNQTSMYLCASSVTEYEQYFGPGTRLTVT.

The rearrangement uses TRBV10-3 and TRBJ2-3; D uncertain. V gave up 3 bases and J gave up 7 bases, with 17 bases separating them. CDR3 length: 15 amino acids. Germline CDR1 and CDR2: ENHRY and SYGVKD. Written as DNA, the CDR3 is TGTGCCATCAGTGAAACCGGATCCACGCCGAATACGCAGTATTTT. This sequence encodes CAISETGSTPNTQYF.

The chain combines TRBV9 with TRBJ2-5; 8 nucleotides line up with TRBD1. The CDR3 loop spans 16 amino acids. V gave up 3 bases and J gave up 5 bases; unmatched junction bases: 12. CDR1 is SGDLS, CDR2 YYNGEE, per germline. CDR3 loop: CASSGTGTSGLETQYF. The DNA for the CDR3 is TGTGCCAGCAGCGGGACAGGGACTTCCGGTTTGGAGACCCAGTACTTC. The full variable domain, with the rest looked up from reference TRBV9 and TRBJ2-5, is DSGVTQTPKHLITATGQRVTLRCSPRSGDLSVYWYQQSLDQGLQFLIQYYNGEERAKGNILERFSAQQFPDLHSELNLSSLELGDSALYFCASSGTGTSGLETQYFGPGTRLLVL.

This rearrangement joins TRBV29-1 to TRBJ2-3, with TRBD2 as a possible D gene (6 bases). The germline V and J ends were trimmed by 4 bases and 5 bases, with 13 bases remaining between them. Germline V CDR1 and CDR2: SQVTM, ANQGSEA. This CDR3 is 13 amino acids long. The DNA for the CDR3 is TGCAGCGTTGGTGGGGACTTTCAAGATACGCAGTATTTT. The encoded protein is CSVGGDFQDTQYF.

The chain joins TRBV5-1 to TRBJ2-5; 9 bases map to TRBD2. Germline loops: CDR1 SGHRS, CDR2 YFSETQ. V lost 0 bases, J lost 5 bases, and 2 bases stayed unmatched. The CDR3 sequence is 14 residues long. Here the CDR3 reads CASSLVAGAETQYF. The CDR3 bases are TGCGCCAGCAGCTTGGTAGCGGGGGCGGAGACCCAGTACTTC.

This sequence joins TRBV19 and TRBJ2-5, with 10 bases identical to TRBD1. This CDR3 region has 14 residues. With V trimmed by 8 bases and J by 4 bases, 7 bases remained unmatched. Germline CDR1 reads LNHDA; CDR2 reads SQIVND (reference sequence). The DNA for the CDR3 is TGTGCCAGTTCGACCGGGACAGGGGCAGAGACCCAGTACTTC. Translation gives CASSTGTGAETQYF.